The rows below give T cell receptor beta chains drawn from one sample of a study of blood T cell repertoires in COVID-19. Using immunoSEQ multiplex PCR, the repertoire was profiled, and TCRdb retains in-frame clones only, with some absent. The sample shows tens of thousands of clones, roughly 85% of them seen only once. The sample comprised peripheral blood. The source is a human donor in a cohort sampled during active COVID-19. Each CDR3 is given without its conserved first and last residue.

j_call: TRBJ2-7; v_call: TRBV7-6; cdr3_aa: ASSLRGTGNYEQY
j_call: TRBJ2-3; v_call: TRBV6-4; cdr3_aa: ASSRLAGLTDTQY
j_call: TRBJ1-1; v_call: TRBV7-9; cdr3_aa: ASSRGQPEAF
j_call: TRBJ2-7; v_call: TRBV19; cdr3_aa: ATGEGSSYEQY
j_call: TRBJ2-7; v_call: TRBV6-5; cdr3_aa: ASSYSFGQGSGEQY
j_call: TRBJ2-5; v_call: TRBV30; cdr3_aa: ACRKDGRETQY
j_call: TRBJ1-6; v_call: TRBV7-9; cdr3_aa: ASSQGQSNSPLH
j_call: TRBJ2-2; v_call: TRBV11-3; cdr3_aa: ASSLGPGQGASGTGELF
j_call: TRBJ1-2; v_call: TRBV19; cdr3_aa: ASSIDGGQGRETYGYT
j_call: TRBJ2-4; v_call: TRBV5-4; cdr3_aa: ASSLSPTGGKNIQY
j_call: TRBJ2-2; v_call: TRBV9; cdr3_aa: ASSASATDSGELF
j_call: TRBJ1-6; v_call: TRBV7-3; cdr3_aa: ASSYREGSPLH
j_call: TRBJ2-5; v_call: TRBV5-1; cdr3_aa: ASSLGAGGSQETQY
j_call: TRBJ1-6; v_call: TRBV5-1; cdr3_aa: ASTLGQLNSPLH
j_call: TRBJ2-5; v_call: TRBV11-2; cdr3_aa: ASSLDSAGGPWETQY
j_call: TRBJ2-4; v_call: TRBV28; cdr3_aa: ASSFLDRIGAKNIQY
j_call: TRBJ2-7; v_call: TRBV2; cdr3_aa: ASSRTSGGSYEQY
j_call: TRBJ1-5; v_call: TRBV7-8; cdr3_aa: ASSLAAAPDGQH
j_call: TRBJ1-1; v_call: TRBV11-3; cdr3_aa: ASSLRGTSTEAF
j_call: TRBJ1-3; v_call: TRBV6-5; cdr3_aa: ASSRGTLGNTIY
j_call: TRBJ2-3; v_call: TRBV7-9; cdr3_aa: ASSKQGQGTDTQY
j_call: TRBJ1-1; v_call: TRBV5-6; cdr3_aa: ASSSTTGAF
j_call: TRBJ2-3; v_call: TRBV24-1; cdr3_aa: ATSDFRVPDTQY
j_call: TRBJ2-5; v_call: TRBV27; cdr3_aa: ASRQAGKETQY
j_call: TRBJ1-5; v_call: TRBV10-1; cdr3_aa: ASSGDRAQPQH
j_call: TRBJ2-1; v_call: TRBV7-7; cdr3_aa: ASSLGDRGPYEQF
j_call: TRBJ2-5; v_call: TRBV3-1/TRBV3-2; cdr3_aa: ASSQQRVFQETQY
j_call: TRBJ1-1; v_call: TRBV29-1; cdr3_aa: SVAIGQGDTEAF
j_call: TRBJ2-2; v_call: TRBV5-4; cdr3_aa: ASSPGHGITNTGELF
j_call: TRBJ2-1; v_call: TRBV5-1; cdr3_aa: ASSSRGQGYNEQF
j_call: TRBJ2-5; v_call: TRBV18; cdr3_aa: ASSPGQGLETQY
j_call: TRBJ2-1; v_call: TRBV11-1; cdr3_aa: ASSLRGQLTNEQF
j_call: TRBJ2-4; v_call: TRBV6-2/TRBV6-3; cdr3_aa: ASSYLPGGGTIQY
j_call: TRBJ2-7; v_call: TRBV28; cdr3_aa: ASASGYEQY
j_call: TRBJ1-3; v_call: TRBV6-5; cdr3_aa: ASSLRGRRGNTIY
j_call: TRBJ1-5; v_call: TRBV19; cdr3_aa: ASSFRVGNQPQH
j_call: TRBJ2-1; v_call: TRBV29-1; cdr3_aa: SVEGTGYNEQF
j_call: TRBJ2-7; v_call: TRBV19; cdr3_aa: ASSGEETYEQY
j_call: TRBJ1-5; v_call: TRBV3-1/TRBV3-2; cdr3_aa: ASRQGTYSNQPQH
j_call: TRBJ2-1; v_call: TRBV7-2; cdr3_aa: ASSSLTWTDREQF
j_call: TRBJ2-7; v_call: TRBV4-1; cdr3_aa: ASSLYPWGLGQHYEQY
j_call: TRBJ2-3; v_call: TRBV10-3; cdr3_aa: AISGLLSDTQY
j_call: TRBJ2-2; v_call: TRBV6-5; cdr3_aa: ASSYRSGELF
j_call: TRBJ1-2; v_call: TRBV29-1; cdr3_aa: SAHSTGTNYGYT
j_call: TRBJ1-2; v_call: TRBV30; cdr3_aa: AWSKTGYGYT
j_call: TRBJ2-1; v_call: TRBV7-3; cdr3_aa: ASSLSGLASSYNEQF
j_call: TRBJ1-3; v_call: TRBV7-9; cdr3_aa: ASSLPGVGNTIY
j_call: TRBJ2-1; v_call: TRBV6-6; cdr3_aa: ASSREGQGASYNEQF
j_call: TRBJ2-7; v_call: TRBV7-2; cdr3_aa: ASSFLAGGLNEQY
j_call: TRBJ2-2; v_call: TRBV6-6; cdr3_aa: ASSSGQTDTGELF
j_call: TRBJ2-3; v_call: TRBV11-2; cdr3_aa: ASTRRRGANPSTDTQY
j_call: TRBJ2-2; v_call: TRBV24-1; cdr3_aa: ATSDPNTGELF
j_call: TRBJ1-2; v_call: TRBV30; cdr3_aa: AWNSGYGYT
j_call: TRBJ1-2; v_call: TRBV27; cdr3_aa: ASSLRTGATNYGYT
j_call: TRBJ2-5; v_call: TRBV5-1; cdr3_aa: ASSLSGGGEQETQY
j_call: TRBJ2-2; v_call: TRBV7-6; cdr3_aa: ASSLRTGNTGELF
j_call: TRBJ1-2; v_call: TRBV5-4; cdr3_aa: ASSLAGTAHGYT
j_call: TRBJ1-2; v_call: TRBV28; cdr3_aa: ASSLSGLIQSNYGYT
j_call: TRBJ2-3; v_call: TRBV28; cdr3_aa: ASSLRTERDTQY